The source of this T cell receptor beta chain is a study of T cells in Graves' hyperthyroidism and ophthalmopathy. Disease duration under 2 months; hyperthyroidism patients were aged 18 to 65. J gave up 3 bases and V 0 bases, and 4 bases lay outside the gene matches. CDR1 is SGHRS, CDR2 YFSETQ, per germline. This CDR3 contains 15 residues. RNA transcripts served as the template for amplifying TCR beta CDR3 regions. The study used the HTBI primer set for a first-round RT-PCR of the TCR CDR3. MiXCR was run by TCRdb on the multiplex PCR reads, yielding one entry per CDR3 protein. The data contain about 210,000 distinct CDR3 sequences, roughly 18% of them singletons.

The rearrangement joins TRBV5-1 to TRBJ1-1; TRBD1 aligns across 8 bases. The TCR sequence derives from a man in his fifties with Graves' hyperthyroidism. Sequencing input: blood. CDR3 coding DNA: TGCGCCAGCAGCTTGGAACAGGGGGGGTACACTGAAGCTTTCTTT. Encoded protein: CASSLEQGGYTEAFF.